This T cell receptor beta chain stems from a study of blood T cell repertoires in COVID-19 (TCRdb year 2020). Describing the broader study: The collaborator samples originated in the United States, Italy and Spain and spanned the acute and convalescent phases of COVID-19. The sample metadata nearly always contained a de-identified subject ID, COVID-19 status, age in years and sex. The material from the prospective study consisted of cDNA or gDNA derived from T cells, B-cell-depleted T cells, or PBMCs. The samples were drawn from the first 160 participants of the ongoing ImmuneRACE study and from over a thousand subjects provided by 6 global collaborators. The repertoires were made available in a free public database intended to serve as a resource for research on the immune response to SARS-CoV-2. Subjects who had been exposed to COVID-19, were actively infected with it, or had recovered from it provided the deeply sampled blood TCRbeta repertoires that made up the dataset. HLA class I and class II types, where available, came from metadata supplied by the sample provider rather than from assay-based typing.

TCRbeta CDR3 regions were amplified from genomic DNA by means of the immunoSEQ Assay, a bias-controlled multiplex PCR. The authors processed their data as follows. The number of nucleated cells in each sample was estimated from the amplification of reference gene primers within the assay. To quantify the absolute abundance of each unique TCRbeta CDR3 rearrangement, sequence reads were collapsed and filtered. For each sample, productive Simpson clonality was calculated as the square root of Simpson's diversity index across productive rearrangements. TCRdb retrieved this table from immuneACCESS and kept in-frame rearrangements only. Not all clones are present; in checked studies, unresolved V genes account for under half, and no reason is known for the remainder. V and J calls and clone size are given by that table; D and trimming were obtained from the DNA. The sample table lists 400,000 or so clones, roughly 86% of them with a count of one. Jointly, the top ten make up less than 3.5% of the sample.

Each collaborating institution followed its own protocols to collect whole blood in K2EDTA tubes. For TCRbeta analysis, collaborators shipped samples as frozen whole blood, isolated PBMCs, or DNA extracted from either of those sample types. As encoded in the germline V gene (reference sequence), CDR1 is LNHDA while CDR2 is SQIVND. Spanning cysteine to phenylalanine, the CDR3 consists of 16 amino acids. Only the CDR3 portion is preserved as DNA: 48 bases, with reading frame beginning at the first base. The germline V and J ends show losses of 5 bases and 0 bases respectively, and no gene match explains 3 bases of the junction. As regards this clone: It has no known antigen specificity. Base qualities are not at hand, and no much larger clone is one base apart.

The paper as a whole reports these results and caveats: The amount of clinical and demographic metadata varied by source and participant and was provided uncurated.

This TCR was sampled from a human donor in a cohort sampled during active COVID-19. Sequencing used peripheral blood. The sequence is built from TRBV19 and TRBJ1-4; 10 bases in the middle match TRBD1. The CDR3 loop reads CASSEGTGATNEKLFF. The DNA sequence is as follows: TGTGCCAGTAGTGAAGGGACAGGGGCAACTAATGAAAAACTGTTTTTT.